The 26 T cell receptor beta chains below were found in one sample sequenced in a study of blood T cell repertoires in COVID-19 (dated by TCRdb to between 2020 and 2021). Libraries were built with the immunoSEQ multiplex PCR assay. This immuneACCESS table, as held by TCRdb, lists in-frame sequences with V and J called but not all clones. Of the missing ones, under half trace to an unresolved V gene in checked studies; the others have no known cause. Counted in this sample were about 38,000 clones; about 85% of them appeared once. About 4.9% of the sample comes from the top ten. Specimen: peripheral blood. The receptors shown here come from a man aged 45-65 years with active COVID-19.

The genes are TRBV19 and TRBJ2-7, with D unresolved. CDR1 is LNHDA and CDR2 is SQIVND in the germline V gene (reference sequence). V lost 1 base, J lost 5 bases, and 15 bases lay in between. The CDR3 extends over 15 amino acids. The CDR3 DNA sequence: TGTGCCAGTAGTATAGGCCCCATCGGAACTAACGAGCAGTACTTC. Translated, it gives CASSIGPIGTNEQYF. Full variable domain (remainder filled in from reference TRBV19 and TRBJ2-7): DGGITQSPKYLFRKEGQNVTLSCEQNLNHDAMYWYRQDPGQGLRLIYYSQIVNDFQKGDIAEGYSVSREKKESFPLTVTSAQKNPTAFYLCASSIGPIGTNEQYFGPGTRLTVT.

This chain connects TRBV27 to TRBJ1-5; 7 positions agree with TRBD1. The CDR3 is 14 residues long. With V trimmed by 6 bases and J by 5 bases, 7 bases remained unmatched. The V gene's germline CDR1 is MNHEY and CDR2 SMNVEV (reference sequence). The CDR3 loop reads CASSQGGADQPQHF. The CDR3, as DNA: TGTGCCAGCAGCCAAGGGGGCGCAGATCAGCCCCAGCATTTT.

This chain links TRBV27 with TRBJ2-7; D is perhaps TRBD2 (5 bases). The CDR3 length is 14 residues. CDR1 is MNHEY and CDR2 is SMNVEV in the germline V gene (reference sequence). Trimming cost V 3 bases and J 6 bases, with 15 bases left between them. CDR3 in DNA: TGTGCCAGCAGTTTTACCGGGATCTACTCCGAGCAGTACTTC. Its protein product is CASSFTGIYSEQYF.

The chain joins TRBV7-2 to TRBJ1-1, with D perhaps TRBD1 (5 bases). The CDR3 contains 19 residues. The germline V and J ends were trimmed by 1 base and 5 bases, with 26 bases remaining between them. Germline V gene lookup returns CDR1 SGHTA and CDR2 FQGNSA. For the CDR3, the DNA is TGTGCCAGCAGCTTAGTAAGTGTGGCAGTTCGGGGGAAGGGAACTGAAGCTTTCTTT. Translated, it gives CASSLVSVAVRGKGTEAFF.

This chain connects TRBV5-1 to TRBJ2-2, with 10 positions matching TRBD1. CDR3 size: 15 residues. In germline, CDR1 is SGHRS, CDR2 YFSETQ. V lost 4 bases to trimming and J lost 4 bases; unmatched junction nucleotides: 4. The CDR3 region is CASSLRDRGTGELFF. For the CDR3, the DNA is TGCGCCAGCAGCCTTCGGGACAGGGGCACCGGGGAGCTGTTTTTT.

This clone was seen a handful of times. The chain joins TRBV19 to TRBJ1-5; D perhaps matches TRBD1 (5 bases). This CDR3 region has 13 residues. V was shortened by 5 bases and J by 9 bases, with 14 bases between the two germline ends. Germline V lookup: CDR1 LNHDA, CDR2 SQIVND (reference sequence). The CDR3 here is CASSPQVLGPQHF. CDR3 coding DNA: TGTGCCAGTAGTCCACAGGTCTTAGGGCCCCAGCATTTT.

This chain uses TRBV13 with TRBJ2-5, with D perhaps matching TRBD1 (5 bases). The CDR3 has 14 amino acids. CDR1 PRHDT and CDR2 FYEKMQ come from the germline V gene (reference sequence). Deletions cut 0 bases from V and 5 bases from J, with 10 bases between. CDR3 residues: CASSLGGRRETQYF. The CDR3 DNA sequence: TGTGCCAGCAGCTTAGGGGGGCGTCGGGAGACCCAGTACTTC.

The chain links TRBV6-5 to TRBJ2-1, with 7 bases matching TRBD2. The ends lost 5 bases at V and 4 bases at J; junction bases unmatched: 5. Germline V gene lookup returns CDR1 MNHEY and CDR2 SVGAGI. The length of the CDR3 is 14 residues. CDR3 nucleotide sequence: TGTGCCAGCAGTCACCCGGGGGGTTACAATGAGCAGTTCTTC. It translates to CASSHPGGYNEQFF.

This chain joins TRBV19 and TRBJ2-2, with D tentatively TRBD1 (5 bases). The CDR3 covers 17 residues. Germline values: CDR1 LNHDA, CDR2 SQIVND (reference sequence). Trimming left V 7 bases short and J 3 bases short, with 21 bases between. The CDR3 nucleotides are TGTGCCAGTAACCCTGGCTTCCAGGGTTTCTACACCGGGGAGCTGTTTTTT. It codes for CASNPGFQGFYTGELFF.

This clone was observed a handful of times. V and J are TRBV7-9 and TRBJ2-7; D is possibly TRBD2 (5 bases). Trimming took 6 bases from V and 2 from J, leaving 17 bases between them. CDR1 SEHNR and CDR2 FQNEAQ come from the germline V gene (reference sequence). The CDR3 is 15 amino acids. The CDR3 loop reads CASRPTGLSPYEQYF. CDR3 coding DNA: TGTGCCAGCAGACCGACCGGACTTAGCCCCTACGAGCAGTACTTC.

The chain employs TRBV27 and TRBJ1-5; 7 bases fit TRBD1. The junction had 11 bases not matched to a gene; V was cut back by 6 bases and J by 0 bases. CDR1 and CDR2 from the germline V gene are MNHEY and SMNVEV (reference sequence). The CDR3 runs to 17 residues. In nucleotides, the CDR3 is TGTGCCAGCAGCCGTGTTGGGACAGAGATTAGCAATCAGCCCCAGCATTTT. This encodes CASSRVGTEISNQPQHF.

V gene TRBV2 combines with J gene TRBJ2-5; 13 bases match TRBD2. Germline V gene sequence: CDR1 SNHLY, CDR2 FYNNEI. V trimming: 6 bases; J trimming: 2 bases; junction bases outside the gene matches: 3. This CDR3 comprises 15 residues. CDR3 in amino acids: CASRRTSGGQETQYF. CDR3 sequence (DNA): TGTGCCAGCAGGCGGACTAGCGGGGGACAAGAGACCCAGTACTTC.

This chain uses TRBV29-1 with TRBJ2-2; TRBD1 agrees at 8 bases. The V and J ends lost 0 bases and 6 bases, in that order; junction bases with no gene match: 6. CDR3 size: 15 residues. Germline V gene lookup returns CDR1 SQVTM and CDR2 ANQGSEA. This chain's CDR3 is CSVEETGVHSGELFF. The CDR3 DNA reads as TGCAGCGTTGAAGAGACAGGGGTACACTCCGGGGAGCTGTTTTTT.

This clone came up once. The chain is built from TRBV6-2 or TRBV6-3 and TRBJ2-2; tentative D call: TRBD2 (5 bases). CDR3 length: 16 residues. Germline CDR1 reads MNHEY; CDR2 reads SVGEGT. V lost 6 bases, J lost 0 bases, and 14 bases lay in between. The CDR3 reads CASSPSLNTNTGELFF. CDR3 nucleotide sequence: TGTGCCAGCAGCCCTAGCTTGAATACGAACACCGGGGAGCTGTTTTTT.

The V call is TRBV19, the J call TRBJ2-2; the D gene is possibly TRBD1 (5 bases). V was shortened by 10 bases and J by 4 bases, with 16 bases between the two germline ends. There are 14 residues in the CDR3. Germline V lookup: CDR1 LNHDA, CDR2 SQIVND (reference sequence). CDR3 sequence: CATYPPRGTGELFF. The CDR3 region has the DNA TGTGCCACCTATCCTCCAAGGGGCACCGGGGAGCTGTTTTTT.

This clone showed up just a few times. The chain joins TRBV28 to TRBJ1-2, with TRBD1 as a possible D gene (5 bases). CDR1 and CDR2 from the germline V gene are MDHEN and SYDVKM. V lost 2 bases and J 8 bases, leaving 9 bases between the germline ends. This CDR3 is 12 amino acids long. DNA of the CDR3: TGTGCCAGCAGTTTAGGGGCAGGGGGCTACACCTTC. Its protein product is CASSLGAGGYTF.

This clone was detected once. This sequence joins TRBV7-9 and TRBJ1-1; D is perhaps TRBD1 (6 bases). The CDR3 is 13 amino acids. V dropped 2 bases and J dropped 3 bases, with 7 bases sitting between them. CDR1 and CDR2 from the germline V gene are SEHNR and FQNEAQ (reference sequence). The CDR3 is CASSLPGDTEAFF. CDR3 DNA: TGTGCCAGCAGCTTACCAGGGGACACTGAAGCTTTCTTT.

Here the CDR3 reads CASSPYHMSWDSKSGYTF. CDR3 DNA: TGTGCCAGCTCACCGTACCACATGTCCTGGGACTCTAAGAGTGGCTACACCTTC. V is TRBV18 and J is TRBJ1-2; possible D gene TRBD1, 5 bases. V gave up 3 bases and J gave up 7 bases, with 27 bases separating them. Germline values: CDR1 KGHSH, CDR2 LQKENI. The CDR3 length is 18 residues.

V and J are TRBV28 and TRBJ2-1; D might be TRBD2 (7 bases). CDR1 and CDR2 (germline): MDHEN, SYDVKM. CDR3 size: 15 residues. Trimming removed 5 bases at V and 7 bases at J, with 18 bases between. CDR3: CASSLVGGAWNEQFF. In DNA, the CDR3 is TGTGCCAGCAGTCTAGTGGGGGGGGCTTGGAATGAGCAGTTCTTC.

This clone was detected once. V and J are TRBV6-6 and TRBJ2-1, with TRBD2 matching over 9 bases. The CDR3 extends over 15 amino acids. After removal of 7 bases from V and 7 bases from J, the junction contained 11 bases not matched to a gene. Germline assignment: CDR1 MNHNY and CDR2 SVGAGI (reference sequence). Written as DNA, the CDR3 is TGTGCCAGCAACCAAGCGGGGGGCTTGGGGAATGAGCAGTTCTTC. Protein sequence: CASNQAGGLGNEQFF.

The chain carries TRBV6-5 and TRBJ2-1, with D maybe TRBD2 (6 bases). The V gene's germline CDR1 is MNHEY and CDR2 SVGAGI. The V end was cut by 6 bases, the J end by 15 bases, with 21 bases between. The CDR3 sequence is 13 residues long. The CDR3 sequence is CASRTDGGSILFF. CDR3 bases: TGTGCCAGCAGGACCGATGGGGGGAGCATATTGTTCTTC.

The chain links TRBV5-1 to TRBJ1-3; D unresolved. Germline lookup yields CDR1 SGHRS and CDR2 YFSETQ. This CDR3 has 16 residues. With 2 bases removed from V and 0 bases from J, the gap between germline ends came to 12 bases. The CDR3 protein is CASSFGERPSGNTIYF. The DNA of the CDR3 is TGCGCCAGCAGCTTTGGAGAGCGGCCCTCTGGAAACACCATATATTTT.

The chain carries TRBV7-2 and TRBJ1-2; TRBD1 aligns across 7 bases. CDR1 and CDR2 from the germline V gene are SGHTA and FQGNSA. The CDR3 length is 14 residues. The V and J ends lost 5 bases and 4 bases, in that order; junction bases with no gene match: 7. This CDR3 reads CASSLGQTLYGYTF. The CDR3 DNA is TGTGCCAGCAGCCTGGGACAGACCCTCTATGGCTACACCTTC. Complete variable domain (other parts from reference TRBV7-2 and TRBJ1-2): GAGVSQSPSNKVTEKGKDVELRCDPISGHTALYWYRQSLGQGLEFLIYFQGNSAPDKSGLPSDRFSAERTGGSVSTLTIQRTQQEDSAVYLCASSLGQTLYGYTFGSGTRLTVV.

A few counts support this clone. J is TRBJ2-2 and V is TRBV6-2 or TRBV6-3; 8 bases map to TRBD2. V was pared by 0 bases and J by 3 bases, with 9 bases of the junction left unmatched. This CDR3 has 18 residues. Germline loops: CDR1 MNHEY, CDR2 SVGEGT. The CDR3 nucleotides read TGTGCCAGCAGTTACTCGAGACTAGCGACAGATGACACCGGGGAGCTGTTTTTT. It yields the protein CASSYSRLATDDTGELFF.

The V call is TRBV3-1 (or the pseudogene TRBV3-2), the J call TRBJ1-1; D ambiguous. The CDR3 consists of 16 residues. Trimming took off 0 bases at V and 0 bases at J, with 11 bases between the two ends. The V gene's germline CDR1 is LGHDT and CDR2 YNNKEL (reference sequence). The CDR3 nucleotides read TGTGCCAGCAGCCAAGAATCCCACGGTGTGAACACTGAAGCTTTCTTT. Translated, it gives CASSQESHGVNTEAFF.

The rearrangement links TRBV5-1 to TRBJ2-3, with D tentatively TRBD2 (5 bases). The CDR3 contains 15 residues. The V and J ends lost 1 base and 4 bases respectively, with 13 bases between them. CDR1 and CDR2 from the germline V gene are SGHRS and YFSETQ. The CDR3 nucleotides read TGCGCCAGCAGCTTGCCGGCGGGCGCCTCAGATACGCAGTATTTT. Translating gives CASSLPAGASDTQYF.